The 27 T cell receptor beta chains below come from one sample, sequenced in a study of cytomegalovirus exposure and HLA in healthy donors. The primer mix had 60 Vbeta and 13 Jbeta primers. TCRdb's copy holds only in-frame clones and misses some; the assay was immunoSEQ multiplex PCR. Here the sample spans around 200,000 clones, roughly 79% being singletons. The sample was PBMCs. Source of these receptors: a woman between 18 and 30 years old in good health and CMV-seronegative.

The chain combines TRBV5-1 with TRBJ1-4; possibly TRBD1 for D (6 bases). In germline, CDR1 is SGHRS, CDR2 YFSETQ. Deletions cut 4 bases from V and 10 bases from J, with 14 bases between. This CDR3 region has 13 residues. The CDR3 here is CASSEGDRGKLFF. CDR3 in DNA: TGCGCCAGCAGCGAGGGGGATCGCGGAAAACTGTTTTTT.

The chain couples TRBV5-1 to TRBJ2-7, with D tentatively TRBD2 (7 bases). Trimming pared 3 bases from V and 5 bases from J, leaving 21 bases between. Germline CDR1 SGHRS, CDR2 YFSETQ. The CDR3 is 16 residues long. Here the CDR3 reads CASSSFGGGVVHEQYF. CDR3 bases: TGCGCCAGCAGCTCCTTTGGGGGGGGCGTCGTTCACGAGCAGTACTTC. The full variable domain, its missing parts supplied by reference TRBV5-1 and TRBJ2-7, is KAGVTQTPRYLIKTRGQQVTLSCSPISGHRSVSWYQQTPGQGLQFLFEYFSETQRNKGNFPGRFSGRQFSNSRSEMNVSTLELGDSALYLCASSSFGGGVVHEQYFGPGTRLTVT.

The chain has TRBV2 and TRBJ2-7; D is undetermined. V shed 6 bases and J shed 0 bases, with 12 bases lying between them. The germline CDR1 and CDR2 sequences are SNHLY and FYNNEI. This CDR3 has 14 amino acids. The CDR3 sequence: CASSARGSSYEQYF. In DNA, the CDR3 is TGTGCCAGCAGCGCTCGAGGATCCTCCTACGAGCAGTACTTC. Full variable domain (rest looked up from reference TRBV2 and TRBJ2-7): EPEVTQTPSHQVTQMGQEVILRCVPISNHLYFYWYRQILGQKVEFLVSFYNNEISEKSEIFDDQFSVERPDGSNFTLKIRSTKLEDSAMYFCASSARGSSYEQYFGPGTRLTVT.

The chain is built from TRBV13 and TRBJ1-5; 9 bases fit TRBD1. With 6 bases clipped from V and 7 bases from J, the junction kept 13 bases outside the gene matches. Germline loops: CDR1 PRHDT, CDR2 FYEKMQ (reference sequence). The CDR3 totals 16 residues. CDR3 coding DNA: TGTGCCAGCAGAGCTACAGGGGGCGCGGGAGACCAGCCCCAGCATTTT. It encodes CASRATGGAGDQPQHF.

This chain connects TRBV30 to TRBJ2-5; 14 bases are a match to TRBD2. Germline V CDR1 and CDR2: GTSNPN, SVGIG (reference sequence). V shed 1 base and J 3 bases; nucleotides not matched to a gene: 10. The CDR3 is 18 residues long. For the CDR3, the DNA is TGTGCCTGGAGTGAGGGGACTAGCGGGAGCGCGAGTGAAGAGACCCAGTACTTC. Its translation: CAWSEGTSGSASEETQYF. The full variable domain, in which reference TRBV30 and TRBJ2-5 provide the parts outside the CDR3, is SQTIHQWPATLVQPVGSPLSLECTVEGTSNPNLYWYRQAAGRGLQLLFYSVGIGQISSEVPQNLSASRPQDRQFILSSKKLLLSDSGFYLCAWSEGTSGSASEETQYFGPGTRLLVL.

The rearrangement uses TRBV7-8 and TRBJ2-1, with D tentatively TRBD1 (6 bases). V was cut by 5 bases and J by 6 bases, with 20 bases left in between. Germline loops: CDR1 SGHVS, CDR2 FQNEAQ. The CDR3 is 16 amino acids. This chain's CDR3 is CASSQTQYRAGNEQFF. The CDR3 nucleotides are TGTGCCAGCAGCCAAACACAATACAGGGCGGGCAATGAGCAGTTCTTC. The full variable domain, its missing parts supplied by reference TRBV7-8 and TRBJ2-1, is GAGVSQSPRYKVAKRGQDVALRCDPISGHVSLFWYQQALGQGPEFLTYFQNEAQLDKSGLPSDRFFAERPEGSVSTLKIQRTQQEDSAVYLCASSQTQYRAGNEQFFGPGTRLTVL.

The V call is TRBV18, the J call TRBJ1-1, with 7 positions matching TRBD1. The CDR3 totals 15 residues. The V gene end was trimmed by 4 bases and the J gene end by 7 bases; junction bases not matched to a gene: 12. The V gene's germline CDR1 is KGHSH and CDR2 LQKENI. DNA for the CDR3: TGTGCCAGCTCACAAGAGACAGGGAGCCTTTATGAAGCTTTCTTT. Its protein is CASSQETGSLYEAFF.

This sequence joins TRBV11-1 and TRBJ2-5; perhaps TRBD2 as D (5 bases). CDR3 size: 15 residues. V shed 2 bases and J shed 2 bases, with 12 bases lying between them. Germline assignment: CDR1 SGHAT and CDR2 FQDESV (reference sequence). CDR3 in amino acids: CASSLIEGGQETQYF. DNA for the CDR3: TGTGCCAGCAGCTTAATTGAGGGTGGGCAAGAGACCCAGTACTTC.

This chain joins TRBV9 and TRBJ1-4, with TRBD1 matching over 7 bases. Germline CDR1 SGDLS, CDR2 YYNGEE. The CDR3 totals 18 residues. J lost 0 bases, V lost 4 bases, and 12 bases had no gene match. The CDR3, as DNA: TGTGCCAGCAGCCCCCGTCAGGGGGTGGGGGCAACTAATGAAAAACTGTTTTTT. Translated: CASSPRQGVGATNEKLFF.

This chain uses TRBV27 with TRBJ1-2; 10 nucleotides align to TRBD1. The germline CDR1 and CDR2 sequences are MNHEY and SMNVEV (reference sequence). This CDR3 region has 17 residues. The V segment lost 8 bases and the J segment 7 bases; nucleotides outside the gene matches: 19. CDR3: CASYALPNDRGLRGYTF. The CDR3 coding sequence is TGTGCCAGCTACGCCCTCCCCAACGACAGGGGGCTCCGTGGCTACACCTTC.

The J gene is TRBJ2-5, the V gene TRBV6-6; 9 bases fit TRBD2. The J call is in doubt because the DNA end fits TRBJ2-7 better. The CDR3 spans 16 residues. The germline gives CDR1 MNHNY, CDR2 SVGAGI (reference sequence). The CDR3 DNA sequence: TGTGCCAGCAGTTACTCAAGCGGGAGGTATCCCTACGAGCAGTACTTC. Its translation: CASSYSSGRYPYEQYF.

The chain links TRBV12-5 to TRBJ2-1, with TRBD2 matching over 12 bases. V was pared by 1 base and J by 0 bases, with 4 bases of the junction left unmatched. The germline gives CDR1 LGHNT, CDR2 FRNRAP. CDR3 length: 18 residues. The CDR3 reads CASGLELAGGRSYNEQFF. DNA for the CDR3: TGTGCTAGTGGTTTGGAACTAGCGGGAGGACGCTCCTACAATGAGCAGTTCTTC. Full variable domain (rest looked up from reference TRBV12-5 and TRBJ2-1): DARVTQTPRHKVTEMGQEVTMRCQPILGHNTVFWYRQTMMQGLELLAYFRNRAPLDDSGMPKDRFSAEMPDATLATLKIQPSEPRDSAVYFCASGLELAGGRSYNEQFFGPGTRLTVL.

J is TRBJ2-3 and V is TRBV13; 10 positions match TRBD2. V shed 8 bases and J 2 bases; nucleotides not matched to a gene: 10. This CDR3 region has 16 residues. Looked up from germline, CDR1 is PRHDT and CDR2 is FYEKMQ (reference sequence). Here the CDR3 reads CASSPSGTSVTDTQYF. The CDR3 DNA follows: TGTGCCAGCTCACCTTCCGGGACTAGCGTCACAGATACGCAGTATTTT.

The rearrangement uses TRBV5-1 and TRBJ2-5; D might be TRBD2 (5 bases). V lost 0 bases and J lost 0, with 6 bases in between. From germline, CDR1 is SGHRS and CDR2 YFSETQ. The length of the CDR3 is 14 residues. CDR3 protein: CASSLAGNQETQYF. The CDR3 nucleotides read TGCGCCAGCAGCTTGGCCGGGAACCAAGAGACCCAGTACTTC.

V and J are TRBV5-4 and TRBJ2-6, with 11 bases that match TRBD1. The CDR3 has 17 residues. Germline CDR1 is SGHNT and CDR2 is YYREEE (reference sequence). V dropped 3 bases and J dropped 2; count of bases not matched to a gene: 4. The CDR3 loop reads CASSSGQGAAGANVLTF. The CDR3 DNA reads TGTGCCAGCAGCTCCGGACAGGGGGCAGCTGGGGCCAACGTCCTGACTTTC.

The J gene is TRBJ1-5, the V gene TRBV11-2, with D possibly matching TRBD1 (6 bases). Germline CDR1 reads SGHAT; CDR2 reads FQNNGV. Trimming took 1 base from V and 2 from J, leaving 9 bases between them. The CDR3 length is 15 residues. The chain's CDR3 is CASSLVGGGNQPQHF. CDR3 coding DNA: TGTGCCAGCAGCTTAGTAGGGGGAGGCAATCAGCCCCAGCATTTT.

The rearrangement uses TRBV7-8 and TRBJ2-2; D uncertain. Germline-derived CDR1 and CDR2 are SGHVS and FQNEAQ. This CDR3 comprises 14 residues. V shed 3 bases and J shed 3 bases, with 8 bases lying between them. Here the CDR3 reads CASSFRTDTGELFF. CDR3 bases: TGTGCCAGCAGCTTCCGTACAGACACCGGGGAGCTGTTTTTT.

DNA of the CDR3: TGTGCCAGCAGTGACAATAGCGGGAAGCCTGGGGGTGAGCAGTTCTTC. Protein product: CASSDNSGKPGGEQFF. The chain recombines TRBV6-1 with TRBJ2-1; 8 bases are a match to TRBD2. CDR3 size: 16 residues. V was pared by 3 bases and J by 9 bases, with 13 bases of the junction left unmatched. Germline V lookup: CDR1 MNHNS, CDR2 SASEGT.

V gene TRBV10-3 combines with J gene TRBJ1-4, with TRBD1 matching over 11 bases. The CDR3 consists of 17 residues. The germline CDR1 and CDR2 sequences are ENHRY and SYGVKD. The trim removed 8 bases at V and 6 bases at J, leaving 14 bases unmatched. The CDR3 is CAISDGTGGPGDEKLFF. CDR3 nucleotides: TGTGCCATCTCAGACGGGACAGGGGGGCCCGGTGATGAAAAACTGTTTTTT.

V gene TRBV18 combines with J gene TRBJ2-1; TRBD1 matches at 7 bases. V lost 3 bases to trimming and J lost 4 bases; unmatched junction nucleotides: 9. The CDR3 spans 16 residues. Germline V gene data show CDR1 as KGHSH and CDR2 as LQKENI. CDR3 region: CASSPLIGTEYNEQFF. Written as DNA, the CDR3 is TGTGCCAGCTCACCTCTCATTGGGACAGAGTACAATGAGCAGTTCTTC.

The table lists this clone with a count of one. The chain uses TRBV28 and TRBJ2-5; D ambiguous. The CDR3 loop spans 13 amino acids. V lost 6 bases to trimming and J lost 0 bases, with 8 bases between them. CDR1 MDHEN and CDR2 SYDVKM come from the germline V gene. The CDR3 coding sequence is TGTGCCAGCAGCCTCCGGGACCAAGAGACCCAGTACTTC. It yields the protein CASSLRDQETQYF.

CDR3 region: CATDYQGEGYTF. The CDR3 DNA is TGTGCCACAGACTACCAAGGCGAAGGCTACACCTTC. V and J are TRBV28 and TRBJ1-2; D ambiguous. Germline V gene lookup returns CDR1 MDHEN and CDR2 SYDVKM. The CDR3 is 12 amino acids. Trimming took off 10 bases at V and 8 bases at J, with 17 bases between the two ends.

The rearrangement joins TRBV5-1 to TRBJ2-1, with D tentatively TRBD2 (5 bases). The CDR3 is made up of 17 amino acids. The V and J ends lost 4 bases and 0 bases respectively, with 17 bases between them. Germline V gene lookup returns CDR1 SGHRS and CDR2 YFSETQ. CDR3 region: CASSRLAGVGSYNEQFF. CDR3 in DNA: TGCGCCAGCAGCCGACTCGCGGGCGTGGGCTCCTACAATGAGCAGTTCTTC.

A few counts support this clone. V and J are TRBV5-1 and TRBJ2-1, with TRBD2 identical over 9 bases. The J segment lost 6 bases and the V segment lost 1 base, leaving 11 bases of the junction unmatched. Per the germline V gene, CDR1 is SGHRS and CDR2 is YFSETQ. The CDR3 covers 17 residues. CDR3 in DNA: TGCGCCAGCAGCTTGTCGTTAGCGGGGGCTAAAACCAATGAGCAGTTCTTC. Translation: CASSLSLAGAKTNEQFF.

The chain couples TRBV6-1 to TRBJ2-3; 8 positions match TRBD1. Per germline, CDR1 MNHNS and CDR2 SASEGT. With V trimmed by 7 bases and J by 4 bases, 7 bases remained unmatched. This CDR3 region has 14 residues. The CDR3 here is CASTRQGAADTQYF. Here the CDR3 DNA reads TGTGCCAGCACCCGCCAGGGGGCCGCAGATACGCAGTATTTT.

The chain carries TRBV5-1 and TRBJ2-3; weak D call: TRBD2 (6 bases). CDR3 length: 15 amino acids. Trimming stripped 4 bases from V and 6 bases from J, with 18 bases between. Germline CDR1 and CDR2: SGHRS and YFSETQ. The CDR3 here is CASSLTRPQKDTQYF. The CDR3 coding sequence is TGCGCCAGCAGCCTGACTAGACCCCAGAAGGATACGCAGTATTTT.

The chain employs TRBV9 and TRBJ2-2; 9 bases fit TRBD2. The germline gives CDR1 SGDLS, CDR2 YYNGEE. This CDR3 comprises 15 residues. With V trimmed by 0 bases and J by 4 bases, 1 base remained unmatched. The CDR3 here is CASSVVRGGTGELFF. CDR3 DNA sequence: TGTGCCAGCAGCGTAGTGCGGGGGGGCACCGGGGAGCTGTTTTTT.